One sample yielded the 27 T cell receptor beta chains listed below, sequenced in a study of blood T cell repertoires in COVID-19. Measured with immunoSEQ multiplex PCR; TCRdb has only the in-frame clones, and not every one. Among around 250,000 clones listed, approximately 80% were seen once. Material: PBMCs or T cells enriched from blood (not recorded which). All receptors derive from a man aged 35-49 years who had recovered from COVID-19.

The rearrangement links TRBV5-1 to TRBJ1-3; 7 nucleotides match TRBD1. The CDR3 length is 16 residues. V lost 0 bases, J lost 4 bases, and 7 bases stayed unmatched. The germline CDR1 and CDR2 sequences are SGHRS and YFSETQ. CDR3 nucleotides: TGCGCCAGCAGCTTGGGTGACAGGGCTTCAGGAAACACCATATATTTT. It translates to CASSLGDRASGNTIYF.

The chain joins TRBV28 to TRBJ1-5; no clear D. Trimming cost V 0 bases and J 0 bases, with 9 bases left between them. Germline V gene data show CDR1 as MDHEN and CDR2 as SYDVKM. CDR3 size: 16 residues. The CDR3 sequence is CASSLWGGYSNQPQHF. The CDR3 nucleotides are TGTGCCAGCAGTTTATGGGGAGGGTATAGCAATCAGCCCCAGCATTTT.

The rearrangement links TRBV6-1 to TRBJ1-2; the D is unclear. Germline loops: CDR1 MNHNS, CDR2 SASEGT. CDR3 size: 11 residues. V shed 2 bases and J shed 8 bases, with 6 bases lying between them. CDR3 DNA sequence: TGTGCCAGCAGTGAAATCGCGGGCTACACCTTC. Translating gives CASSEIAGYTF.

The chain employs TRBV19 and TRBJ1-5; D gene uncertain. The germline V gene has CDR1 LNHDA and CDR2 SQIVND (reference sequence). This CDR3 is 13 amino acids long. Trimming took off 3 bases at V and 4 bases at J, with 7 bases between the two ends. CDR3 in amino acids: CASSIRENQPQHF. As DNA, the CDR3 is TGTGCCAGTAGTATTCGGGAGAATCAGCCCCAGCATTTT.

This clone was seen just once. The chain uses TRBV28 and TRBJ2-2; the match to TRBD2 covers 7 bases. Germline CDR1 reads MDHEN; CDR2 reads SYDVKM. V shed 3 bases, J shed 4 bases, and the junction held 8 bases outside the gene matches. CDR3 length equals 16 residues. The CDR3 DNA sequence: TGTGCCAGCAGTTTCCACAGCGGGACGGGCACCGGGGAGCTGTTTTTT. Its translation is CASSFHSGTGTGELFF. Based on the CDR3 plus reference TRBV28 and TRBJ2-2, the full variable domain is DVKVTQSSRYLVKRTGEKVFLECVQDMDHENMFWYRQDPGLGLRLIYFSYDVKMKEKGDIPEGYSVSREKKERFSLILESASTNQTSMYLCASSFHSGTGTGELFFGEGSRLTVL.

This clone was seen once. The chain combines TRBV6-4 with TRBJ1-4; 8 nucleotides line up with TRBD1. Germline V gene data show CDR1 as MRHNA and CDR2 as SNTAGT. This CDR3 region has 18 residues. J gave up 5 bases and V 3 bases, and 14 bases lay outside the gene matches. Here the CDR3 DNA reads TGTGCCAGCAGTGAGTTGGTCCAGGGGGCGCTTCCGAATGAAAAACTGTTTTTT. It yields the protein CASSELVQGALPNEKLFF.

The chain couples TRBV4-3 to TRBJ2-1; TRBD1 matches at 7 bases. V lost 3 bases to trimming and J lost 5 bases; unmatched junction nucleotides: 4. CDR1 LGHNA and CDR2 YSLEER come from the germline V gene. CDR3 size: 14 residues. CDR3 loop: CASSQLQGHNEQFF. CDR3 in DNA: TGCGCCAGCAGCCAGCTACAGGGGCACAATGAGCAGTTCTTC.

This clone appeared a single time. For the CDR3, the DNA is TGTGCCAGCAGCCCGGGAGGAGCGGGACAGGTCAAAGCTACGCAGTATTTT. Amino acid sequence: CASSPGGAGQVKATQYF. V gene TRBV5-4 combines with J gene TRBJ2-3, with D possibly being TRBD1 (8 bases). The CDR3 is 17 residues long. The V gene lost 4 bases and the J gene lost 8 bases, with 26 bases spanning the gap. From germline, CDR1 is SGHNT and CDR2 YYREEE (reference sequence).

The rearrangement uses TRBV3-1 (or the pseudogene TRBV3-2) and TRBJ2-3; TRBD2 agrees at 8 bases. Germline loops: CDR1 LGHDT, CDR2 YNNKEL (reference sequence). With V trimmed by 4 bases and J by 2 bases, 5 bases remained unmatched. This CDR3 has 15 amino acids. CDR3 DNA: TGTGCCAGCAGCCGGCAGCGGGGGCACACAGATACGCAGTATTTT. It codes for CASSRQRGHTDTQYF.

This clone showed up just a few times. Other DNA sequences of this sample code for an identical CDR3. The gene calls are TRBV7-9 and TRBJ2-1; TRBD2 matches 8 bases. The J segment lost 2 bases and the V segment lost 2 bases, leaving 5 bases of the junction unmatched. The CDR3 covers 16 residues. Germline V lookup: CDR1 SEHNR, CDR2 FQNEAQ (reference sequence). DNA for the CDR3: TGTGCCAGCAGCTTATGGCTAGCGGGCACCTACAATGAGCAGTTCTTC. Its protein is CASSLWLAGTYNEQFF. Variable domain in full (rest from reference TRBV7-9 and TRBJ2-1): DTGVSQNPRHKITKRGQNVTFRCDPISEHNRLYWYRQTLGQGPEFLTYFQNEAQLEKSRLLSDRFSAERPKGSFSTLEIQRTEQGDSAMYLCASSLWLAGTYNEQFFGPGTRLTVL.

With regard to this clone: This sample also contains other DNA sequences that code for the same CDR3. V is TRBV19 and J is TRBJ2-2, with TRBD1 identical over 9 bases. V was clipped by 6 bases and J by 6 bases; unmatched bases: 5. Germline loops: CDR1 LNHDA, CDR2 SQIVND (reference sequence). The CDR3 length is 14 residues. For the CDR3, the DNA is TGTGCCAGTAGGTTACAGGGGGCGGCCGGGGAGCTGTTTTTT. This codes for CASRLQGAAGELFF.

Note on this clone: Within the sample, other DNA sequences also encode this same CDR3. The chain is built from TRBV29-1 and TRBJ1-2, with 9 positions matching TRBD1. CDR1 and CDR2 from the germline V gene are SQVTM and ANQGSEA. J was trimmed by 3 bases and V by 6 bases; bases with no gene match: 5. The CDR3 length is 13 residues. CDR3 coding DNA: TGCAGCGTGAGGGACAGGGTTGACTATGGCTACACCTTC. Translated, it gives CSVRDRVDYGYTF.

V usage is TRBV3-1 (or the pseudogene TRBV3-2) and J usage is TRBJ2-3; 10 positions match TRBD2. Looked up from germline, CDR1 is LGHDT and CDR2 is YNNKEL (reference sequence). The V gene end was trimmed by 5 bases and the J gene end by 7 bases; junction bases not matched to a gene: 12. The CDR3 has 16 residues. The CDR3 DNA is TGTGCCAGCAGCGGAGCGGGGGGGACGTACCGACATACGCAGTATTTT. Its translation is CASSGAGGTYRHTQYF.

For this clone: The same CDR3 also results from other DNA sequences found in this sample. V gene TRBV9 combines with J gene TRBJ2-7; D is perhaps TRBD2 (5 bases). CDR3 size: 15 residues. Germline V gene data show CDR1 as SGDLS and CDR2 as YYNGEE. V gave up 2 bases and J gave up 0 bases, with 12 bases separating them. In DNA, the CDR3 is TGTGCCAGCAGCGTGGCGGGCGGTAGCTCCTACGAGCAGTACTTC. The encoded protein is CASSVAGGSSYEQYF.

The chain employs TRBV9 and TRBJ2-2, with TRBD2 identical over 8 bases. CDR1 is SGDLS and CDR2 is YYNGEE in the germline V gene. V shed 4 bases and J 0 bases; nucleotides not matched to a gene: 5. This CDR3 has 16 residues. CDR3 protein: CASSLRGRPNTGELFF. As DNA, the CDR3 is TGTGCCAGCAGCTTACGCGGGAGGCCGAACACCGGGGAGCTGTTTTTT.

This clone has a single count. The chain joins TRBV3-1 (or the pseudogene TRBV3-2) to TRBJ2-5, with unresolved D. With 1 base removed from V and 3 bases from J, the gap between germline ends came to 9 bases. CDR1 is LGHDT and CDR2 is YNNKEL in the germline V gene (reference sequence). CDR3 length: 14 residues. The CDR3 loop reads CASSQGPAEETQYF. The CDR3 DNA sequence: TGTGCCAGCAGCCAAGGCCCCGCGGAAGAGACCCAGTACTTC.

This rearrangement joins TRBV15 to TRBJ2-3; the match to TRBD1 covers 8 bases. Germline loops: CDR1 LNHNV, CDR2 YYDKDF (reference sequence). The CDR3 is made up of 17 amino acids. After removal of 1 base from V and 0 bases from J, the junction contained 6 bases not matched to a gene. CDR3 in DNA: TGTGCCACCAGCAGAGTTGTGGGACAGGCTAGCACAGATACGCAGTATTTT. It specifies CATSRVVGQASTDTQYF.

This chain links TRBV5-1 with TRBJ1-3; D is undetermined. V was clipped by 5 bases and J by 0 bases, with 9 bases between them. The germline V gene encodes CDR1 SGHRS and CDR2 YFSETQ. This CDR3 has 14 residues. CDR3 nucleotide sequence: TGCGCCAGCAGTAGCGATATCTCTGGAAACACCATATATTTT. Translating gives CASSSDISGNTIYF. Together with reference TRBV5-1 and TRBJ1-3, the CDR3 gives the full variable domain: KAGVTQTPRYLIKTRGQQVTLSCSPISGHRSVSWYQQTPGQGLQFLFEYFSETQRNKGNFPGRFSGRQFSNSRSEMNVSTLELGDSALYLCASSSDISGNTIYFGEGSWLTVV.

V and J are TRBV5-1 and TRBJ2-1, with 11 bases lining up with TRBD2. Germline values: CDR1 SGHRS, CDR2 YFSETQ. J lost 2 bases, V lost 3 bases, and 4 bases had no gene match. The CDR3 loop spans 16 amino acids. The CDR3 DNA reads as TGCGCCAGCAGCTCGCAGGGACTAGCGGCCTACAATGAGCAGTTCTTC. Its protein is CASSSQGLAAYNEQFF.

This chain links TRBV28 with TRBJ1-5; D might be TRBD1 (5 bases). The CDR3 consists of 15 residues. V lost 0 bases to trimming and J lost 2 bases, with 8 bases between them. CDR1 and CDR2 (germline): MDHEN, SYDVKM. The DNA for the CDR3 is TGTGCCAGCAGTTTATGGGGGACTGGCAATCAGCCCCAGCATTTT. Translated: CASSLWGTGNQPQHF. Complete variable domain (other parts from reference TRBV28 and TRBJ1-5): DVKVTQSSRYLVKRTGEKVFLECVQDMDHENMFWYRQDPGLGLRLIYFSYDVKMKEKGDIPEGYSVSREKKERFSLILESASTNQTSMYLCASSLWGTGNQPQHFGDGTRLSIL.

V is TRBV15 and J is TRBJ2-7; D might be TRBD2 (6 bases). The CDR3 runs to 16 residues. Trimming cost V 3 bases and J 1 base, with 16 bases left between them. Germline CDR1 is LNHNV and CDR2 is YYDKDF (reference sequence). CDR3 protein: CATSRGGGARSYEQYF. The CDR3 DNA is TGTGCCACCAGCAGGGGCGGAGGGGCCCGATCCTACGAGCAGTACTTC.

The genes are TRBV30 and TRBJ1-5; D remains ambiguous. V lost 4 bases and J lost 5, with 12 bases in between. This CDR3 contains 13 residues. Germline V lookup: CDR1 GTSNPN, CDR2 SVGIG (reference sequence). CDR3 nucleotides: TGTGCCTGGACTCCGGGAGCACATCAGCCCCAGCATTTT. It translates to CAWTPGAHQPQHF.

V and J are TRBV9 and TRBJ2-1; 16 bases map to TRBD2. CDR1 is SGDLS and CDR2 is YYNGEE in the germline V gene. The J segment lost 9 bases and the V segment lost 5 bases, leaving 8 bases of the junction unmatched. The CDR3 is made up of 16 amino acids. The CDR3 DNA sequence: TGTGCCAGCAGTGCCGGGACTAGCGGGGGGGCCCTTGAGCAGTTCTTC. Translating gives CASSAGTSGGALEQFF. Using reference TRBV9 and TRBJ2-1 for the parts outside the CDR3, the full variable domain is DSGVTQTPKHLITATGQRVTLRCSPRSGDLSVYWYQQSLDQGLQFLIQYYNGEERAKGNILERFSAQQFPDLHSELNLSSLELGDSALYFCASSAGTSGGALEQFFGPGTRLTVL.

This clone was seen a handful of times. The V and J genes are TRBV10-3 and TRBJ2-1, with a tentative D call TRBD1 (7 bases). The germline gives CDR1 ENHRY, CDR2 SYGVKD. The CDR3 spans 16 residues. V lost 4 bases and J lost 2, with 15 bases in between. The CDR3 sequence: CAISVQGGLTYNEQFF. CDR3 bases: TGTGCCATCAGTGTGCAGGGGGGCCTTACCTACAATGAGCAGTTCTTC.

The chain recombines TRBV4-1 with TRBJ2-4; TRBD2 aligns across 10 bases. The CDR3 contains 21 residues. V was pared by 2 bases and J by 1 base, with 17 bases of the junction left unmatched. The germline V gene encodes CDR1 MGHRA and CDR2 YSYEKL. The CDR3 DNA reads TGCGCCAGCAGCCAATATTCCGGGACTAGCGATCCTATGGGGGCCAAAAACATTCAGTACTTC. Translated: CASSQYSGTSDPMGAKNIQYF.

CDR3: CASSQDRVAEAFF. In nucleotides, the CDR3 is TGTGCCAGTAGCCAGGACAGGGTGGCTGAAGCTTTCTTT. V gene TRBV19 combines with J gene TRBJ1-1, with TRBD1 matching over 8 bases. Trimming took 6 bases from V and 6 from J; bases not matched to a gene: 6. From germline, CDR1 is LNHDA and CDR2 SQIVND (reference sequence). The CDR3 has 13 amino acids.

This clone was found a few times. This chain connects TRBV5-1 to TRBJ2-3; D perhaps matches TRBD1 (6 bases). CDR1 is SGHRS, CDR2 YFSETQ, per germline. Trimming shortened V by 3 bases and J by 2 bases, and 10 bases separated the two germline ends. CDR3 length: 14 amino acids. This chain's CDR3 is CASSSRTVTDTQYF. The CDR3 bases are TGCGCCAGCAGCTCCAGGACAGTCACAGATACGCAGTATTTT.